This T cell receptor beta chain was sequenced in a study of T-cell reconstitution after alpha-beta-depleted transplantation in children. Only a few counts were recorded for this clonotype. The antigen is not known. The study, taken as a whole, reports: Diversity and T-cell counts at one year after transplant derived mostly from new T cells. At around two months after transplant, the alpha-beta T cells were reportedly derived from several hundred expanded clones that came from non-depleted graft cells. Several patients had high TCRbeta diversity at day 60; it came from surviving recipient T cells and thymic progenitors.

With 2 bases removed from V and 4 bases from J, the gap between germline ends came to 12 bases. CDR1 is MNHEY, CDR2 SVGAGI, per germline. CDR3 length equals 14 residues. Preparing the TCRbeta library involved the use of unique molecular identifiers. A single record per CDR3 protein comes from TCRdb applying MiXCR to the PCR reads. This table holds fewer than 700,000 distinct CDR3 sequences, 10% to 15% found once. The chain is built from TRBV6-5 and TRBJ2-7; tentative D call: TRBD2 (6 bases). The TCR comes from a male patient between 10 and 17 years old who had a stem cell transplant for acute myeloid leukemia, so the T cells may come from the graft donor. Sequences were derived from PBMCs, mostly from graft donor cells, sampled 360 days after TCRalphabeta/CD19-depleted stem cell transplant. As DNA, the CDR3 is TGTGCCAGCAGTTACACGCTTGGGGGGTACGAGCAGTACTTC. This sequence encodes CASSYTLGGYEQYF.